What follows describes a single TCR beta chain. What it binds is unknown. An immunoSEQ assay, version v3.0, was performed at survey level. The sequencing target was roughly 35,000-50,000 T-cell genomes per sample. Clones were sequenced by immunoSEQ multiplex PCR, and TCRdb holds only the in-frame ones, with some missing. The sample has tens of thousands of clones, over 75% seen once. This sample was included in a study of long-term antiretroviral therapy in people with HIV. Study-wide points: After ART, diversity increased yet remained lower than transplant donor controls.

Sequences were derived from unsorted PBMCs, sampled 0.6 years after starting antiretroviral therapy. This sequence originates from a young man with HIV.

The CDR3 DNA reads TGCGCCAGCAGCCCGGGACAGGGGCTCTTGATATCTGGGGCCAACGTCCTGACTTTC. Translation gives CASSPGQGLLISGANVLTF. This rearrangement joins TRBV5-1 to TRBJ2-6; TRBD1 agrees at 10 bases. CDR1 and CDR2 (germline): SGHRS, YFSETQ. Trimming cost V 4 bases and J 1 base; bases outside gene matches: 11. The CDR3 is 19 residues long.